What follows are 23 T cell receptor beta chains derived from one specimen sequenced in a study of post-analysis software for immune sequencing data. No antigens are known for them. Study-level results: In patients, TRBV5-6, TRBV5-1 and TRBV20-1 belonged to five TRBV segments found more frequently than in controls.

Unique molecular identifiers featured in each of the TCR beta cDNA libraries. Each CDR3 protein gets one entry after TCRdb re-called the PCR reads with MiXCR. This sample yields more than 500,000 distinct CDR3 sequences, of which around a third are seen a single time; around 5.9% belongs to the top ten. Input material: blood. Receptors originate from a girl under 18 with multiple sclerosis.

This clonotype has only a few counts. The CDR3 protein is CSVAVNLRGDQPQHF. Here the CDR3 DNA reads TGCAGCGTTGCTGTTAATTTGAGGGGGGATCAGCCCCAGCATTTT. The chain has TRBV29-1 and TRBJ1-5; tentatively, D is TRBD1 (6 bases). The V end was cut by 4 bases, the J end by 5 bases, with 18 bases between. The germline V gene has CDR1 SQVTM and CDR2 ANQGSEA. The CDR3 extends over 15 amino acids.

Comments on this clonotype: A read error may produce the germline difference seen at one junction end. CDR3 bases: TGCGCCAGCAGCGTACAAGTAGCGGGGGTATTTATAGATGCGCAGTATTTT. Amino acids: CASSVQVAGVFIDAQYF. This rearrangement joins TRBV5-1 to TRBJ2-3, with TRBD2 identical over 9 bases. CDR1 and CDR2 (germline): SGHRS, YFSETQ. The CDR3 totals 17 residues.

This clonotype was found a few times. The chain recombines TRBV4-1 with TRBJ2-3, with 7 bases matching TRBD2. Germline V gene data show CDR1 as MGHRA and CDR2 as YSYEKL. The CDR3 is 16 residues long. V trimming: 4 bases; J trimming: 0 bases; junction bases outside the gene matches: 7. The CDR3 region has the DNA TGCGCCAGCAGCCGTTTGGCTAGCGGAAGCACAGATACGCAGTATTTT. It is translated as CASSRLASGSTDTQYF.

This clonotype has at least ten counts. This chain uses TRBV20-1 with TRBJ2-1, with no clear D. CDR1 and CDR2 from the germline V gene are DFQATT and SNEGSKA (reference sequence). The V gene lost 3 bases and the J gene lost 3 bases, with 15 bases spanning the gap. The CDR3 has 15 amino acids. The DNA for the CDR3 is TGCAGTGCTAGGGGTGGGCAGAGCCACTACAATGAGCAGTTCTTC. Its protein is CSARGGQSHYNEQFF.

The genes are TRBV10-3 and TRBJ2-1; tentatively, D is TRBD2 (6 bases). The CDR3 length is 15 residues. Germline-derived CDR1 and CDR2 are ENHRY and SYGVKD. Between the trimmed V and J ends, which lost 0 bases and 0 bases, there was a span of 6 bases. CDR3 in amino acids: CAISESGGSYNEQFF. CDR3 DNA: TGTGCCATCAGTGAGTCGGGGGGCTCCTACAATGAGCAGTTCTTC.

A word on this clonotype: A much larger clone differs from this one at a single base, so this may be a read error. The chain recombines TRBV11-1 with TRBJ2-3, with 8 bases aligning to TRBD2. The germline CDR1 and CDR2 sequences are SGHAT and FQDESV (reference sequence). Germline trimming cut 7 bases from V and 2 bases from J; bases unmatched to any gene: 2. The CDR3 sequence is 13 residues long. The CDR3 DNA is TGTGCCAGCACCGGGGGGGCCACAGATACGCAGTATTTT. Translation: CASTGGATDTQYF. Supplemented by reference TRBV11-1 and TRBJ2-3, the full variable domain reads EAEVAQSPRYKITEKSQAVAFWCDPISGHATLYWYRQILGQGPELLVQFQDESVVDDSQLPKDRFSAERLKGVDSTLKIQPAELGDSAMYLCASTGGATDTQYFGPGTRLTVL.

This rearrangement joins TRBV20-1 to TRBJ2-7, with TRBD2 matching 9 bases. Germline loops: CDR1 DFQATT, CDR2 SNEGSKA (reference sequence). The CDR3 length is 14 residues. The CDR3: CGGTSWTSSYEQYF. CDR3 in DNA: TGCGGAGGGACTAGCTGGACAAGCTCCTACGAGCAGTACTTC.

The gene calls are TRBV7-3 and TRBJ2-5, with no clear D. The J call may be faulty, since TRBJ2-7 better matches the DNA end. Per germline, CDR1 SGHTA and CDR2 FQGTGA. The CDR3 contains 13 residues. The CDR3 spells CASSYSFAHEQYF. The CDR3 bases are TGTGCCAGCAGTTACAGTTTTGCCCACGAGCAGTACTTC.

This clonotype was recorded many times. This CDR3 is CASSLTSASTDTQYF. The CDR3 bases are TGTGCCAGCAGCCTGACTAGCGCTAGCACAGATACGCAGTATTTT. This rearrangement joins TRBV11-2 to TRBJ2-3, with TRBD2 matching 8 bases. The germline gives CDR1 SGHAT, CDR2 FQNNGV. This CDR3 comprises 15 residues. V gave up 5 bases and J gave up 0 bases; unmatched junction bases: 4.

This chain connects TRBV6-5 to TRBJ2-6, with 7 bases that match TRBD1. The CDR3 has 22 amino acids. The ends lost 4 bases at V and 1 base at J; junction bases unmatched: 22. Per germline, CDR1 MNHEY and CDR2 SVGAGI. CDR3 in DNA: TGTGCCAGCAGTTTTGTCGAGTGGAAGGCAGGGACAGCGAATTCTGGGGCCAACGTCCTGACTTTC. Amino acid sequence: CASSFVEWKAGTANSGANVLTF.

The gene calls are TRBV19 and TRBJ1-1, with D perhaps matching TRBD1 (5 bases). V lost 7 bases and J 5 bases, leaving 14 bases between the germline ends. Germline V CDR1 and CDR2: LNHDA, SQIVND (reference sequence). There are 13 residues in the CDR3. This CDR3 reads CASMGEGLTEAFF. As DNA, the CDR3 is TGTGCCAGTATGGGGGAAGGGTTGACTGAAGCTTTCTTT. The complete variable domain, with remaining parts taken from reference TRBV19 and TRBJ1-1, reads DGGITQSPKYLFRKEGQNVTLSCEQNLNHDAMYWYRQDPGQGLRLIYYSQIVNDFQKGDIAEGYSVSREKKESFPLTVTSAQKNPTAFYLCASMGEGLTEAFFGQGTRLTVV.

In DNA, the CDR3 is TGTGCCAGCAGTCACGCGGGGGGGTTCACCTACGAGCAGTACTTC. This codes for CASSHAGGFTYEQYF. The J gene is TRBJ2-7, the V gene TRBV12-3 or TRBV12-4; 9 bases map to TRBD2. V lost 5 bases, J lost 2 bases, and 7 bases stayed unmatched. The CDR3 totals 15 residues.

The rearrangement uses TRBV5-6 and TRBJ2-5, with D uncertain. Germline values: CDR1 SGHDT, CDR2 YYEEEE. Trimming removed 0 bases at V and 1 base at J, with 16 bases between. CDR3 length equals 17 residues. As DNA, the CDR3 is TGTGCCAGCAGCTTGGAGGGTTCATACGATGCCCAAGAGACCCAGTACTTC. As protein: CASSLEGSYDAQETQYF.

This chain connects TRBV5-1 to TRBJ2-1, with 9 nucleotides matching TRBD1. After removal of 3 bases from V and 7 bases from J, the junction contained 11 bases not matched to a gene. CDR3 length equals 16 residues. Germline lookup yields CDR1 SGHRS and CDR2 YFSETQ. CDR3 DNA: TGCGCCAGCAGCTATCAAACGGGACAGGGAGGAAATGAGCAGTTCTTC. Translated: CASSYQTGQGGNEQFF.

The CDR3 protein is CASSSAGQGDQPQHF. The CDR3 nucleotides are TGTGCCAGCAGTTCCGCCGGACAGGGCGATCAGCCCCAGCATTTT. The chain is built from TRBV28 and TRBJ1-5, with 8 bases that match TRBD1. Trimming cost V 4 bases and J 5 bases; bases outside gene matches: 7. CDR1 is MDHEN and CDR2 is SYDVKM in the germline V gene. The CDR3 consists of 15 residues.

The rearrangement joins TRBV12-3 or TRBV12-4 to TRBJ2-3; D is unresolved. The V and J ends lost 6 bases and 11 bases respectively, with 15 bases between them. The CDR3 runs to 12 residues. The CDR3 DNA follows: TGTGCCAGCAGAGTAGGAGCAGATGTGCAGTATTTT. Translation: CASRVGADVQYF.

The chain combines TRBV20-1 with TRBJ2-1; 7 bases agree with TRBD2. The germline CDR1 and CDR2 sequences are DFQATT and SNEGSKA (reference sequence). The CDR3 is 14 amino acids. The V gene end was trimmed by 6 bases and the J gene end by 1 base; junction bases not matched to a gene: 6. This chain's CDR3 is CSAWPGLSYNEQFF. The CDR3 nucleotides are TGCAGTGCCTGGCCGGGACTATCCTACAATGAGCAGTTCTTC.

This clonotype showed up just a few times. J is TRBJ2-5 and V is TRBV6-6; 9 nucleotides match TRBD1. This CDR3 is 14 amino acids long. Germline V gene sequence: CDR1 MNHNY, CDR2 SVGAGI (reference sequence). Trimming removed 5 bases from V and 5 bases from J; junction bases left unmatched: 6. The CDR3 DNA is TGTGCCAGCAGTGACAACAGGGGGCCTGAGACCCAGTACTTC. It is translated as CASSDNRGPETQYF.

This chain uses TRBV24-1 with TRBJ2-5; 7 bases map to TRBD2. Germline V gene sequence: CDR1 KGHDR, CDR2 SFDVKD. J was trimmed by 5 bases and V by 0 bases; bases with no gene match: 8. The CDR3 runs 16 residues. The CDR3 protein is CATSDLFPGRVETQYF. The CDR3 DNA is TGTGCCACCAGTGATTTGTTCCCAGGGAGGGTTGAGACCCAGTACTTC.

The chain carries TRBV6-1 and TRBJ1-1; D gene unclear. Germline values: CDR1 MNHNS, CDR2 SASEGT. This CDR3 region has 15 residues. The ends were cut back, 8 bases at V and 3 bases at J, with 19 bases in the middle. In nucleotides, the CDR3 is TGTGCCAGCTCCCAGATTGGAGGGATAGACACTGAAGCTTTCTTT. It encodes CASSQIGGIDTEAFF.

This clonotype was counted a few times. The V gene is TRBV3-1, the J gene TRBJ1-1, with a tentative D call TRBD1 (5 bases). Germline CDR1 reads LGHDT; CDR2 reads YNNKEL (reference sequence). There are 14 residues in the CDR3. The germline V and J ends were trimmed by 2 bases and 4 bases, with 11 bases remaining between them. CDR3 protein: CASSQNQGVTEAFF. For the CDR3, the DNA is TGTGCCAGCAGCCAAAACCAGGGAGTCACTGAAGCTTTCTTT.

V is TRBV18 and J is TRBJ1-4, with D possibly matching TRBD1 (6 bases). Looked up from germline, CDR1 is KGHSH and CDR2 is LQKENI. V lost 3 bases and J 6 bases, leaving 14 bases between the germline ends. There are 15 residues in the CDR3. CDR3 protein: CASSPSRGPDEKLFF. The CDR3 DNA follows: TGTGCCAGCTCACCTAGTCGGGGGCCGGATGAAAAACTGTTTTTT. Together with reference TRBV18 and TRBJ1-4, the CDR3 gives the full variable domain: NAGVMQNPRHLVRRRGQEARLRCSPMKGHSHVYWYRQLPEEGLKFMVYLQKENIIDESGMPKERFSAEFPKEGPSILRIQQVVRGDSAAYFCASSPSRGPDEKLFFGSGTQLSVL.

A few counts support this clonotype. This sequence joins TRBV7-9 and TRBJ2-7; no clear D. The CDR3 spans 16 residues. V lost 3 bases and J lost 4, with 19 bases in between. Germline V gives CDR1 SEHNR, CDR2 FQNEAQ (reference sequence). The CDR3 here is CASSFLFRGSPYEQYF. In DNA form, the CDR3 reads TGTGCCAGCAGCTTTTTATTTCGTGGCAGCCCTTACGAGCAGTACTTC.